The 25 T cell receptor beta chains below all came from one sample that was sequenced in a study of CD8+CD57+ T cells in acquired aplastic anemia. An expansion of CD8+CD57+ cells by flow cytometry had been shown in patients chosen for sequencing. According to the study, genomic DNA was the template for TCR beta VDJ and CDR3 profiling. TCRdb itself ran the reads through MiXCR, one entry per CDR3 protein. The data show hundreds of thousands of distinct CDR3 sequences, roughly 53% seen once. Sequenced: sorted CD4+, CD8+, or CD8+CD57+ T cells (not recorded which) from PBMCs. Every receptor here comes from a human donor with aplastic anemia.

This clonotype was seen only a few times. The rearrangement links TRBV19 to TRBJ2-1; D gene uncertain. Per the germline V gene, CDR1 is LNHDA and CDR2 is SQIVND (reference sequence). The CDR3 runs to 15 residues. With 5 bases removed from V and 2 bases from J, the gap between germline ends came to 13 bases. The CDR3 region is CASSLTFEPYNEQFF. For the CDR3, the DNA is TGTGCCAGTAGTCTTACCTTCGAGCCCTACAATGAGCAGTTCTTC.

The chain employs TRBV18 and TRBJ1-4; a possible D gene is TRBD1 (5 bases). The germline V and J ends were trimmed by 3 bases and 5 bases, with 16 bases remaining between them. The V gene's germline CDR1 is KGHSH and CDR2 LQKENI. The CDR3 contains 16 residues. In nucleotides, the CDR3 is TGTGCCAGCTCACCTCAACGGGGCAGACTCAATGAAAAACTGTTTTTT. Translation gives CASSPQRGRLNEKLFF.

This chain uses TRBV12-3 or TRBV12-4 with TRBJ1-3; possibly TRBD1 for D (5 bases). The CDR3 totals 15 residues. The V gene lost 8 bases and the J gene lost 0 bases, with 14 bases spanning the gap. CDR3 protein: CASGSQGYSGNTIYF. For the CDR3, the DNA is TGTGCCAGCGGTTCCCAGGGCTACTCTGGAAACACCATATATTTT.

The DNA for the CDR3 is TGCGCCAGCAGCTTGTCCCCGGGCAGAACTGAAGCTTTCTTT. Protein product: CASSLSPGRTEAFF. The gene calls are TRBV5-1 and TRBJ1-1; D gene ambiguous. Deletions cut 1 base from V and 5 bases from J, with 12 bases between. CDR3 length equals 14 residues. Looked up from germline, CDR1 is SGHRS and CDR2 is YFSETQ.

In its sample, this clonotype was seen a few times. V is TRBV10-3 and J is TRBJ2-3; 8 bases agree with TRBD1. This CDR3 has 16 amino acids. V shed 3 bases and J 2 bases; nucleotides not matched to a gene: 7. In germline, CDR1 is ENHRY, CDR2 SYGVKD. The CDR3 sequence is CAISERTGLTTDTQYF. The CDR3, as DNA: TGTGCCATCAGTGAACGGACAGGGTTGACCACAGATACGCAGTATTTT.

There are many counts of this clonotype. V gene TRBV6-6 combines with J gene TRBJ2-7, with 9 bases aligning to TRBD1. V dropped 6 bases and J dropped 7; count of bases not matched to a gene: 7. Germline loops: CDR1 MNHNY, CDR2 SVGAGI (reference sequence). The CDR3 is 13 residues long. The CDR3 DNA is TGTGCCAGCAGGGAACAGGGGGCGCGGGAGCAGTACTTC. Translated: CASREQGAREQYF.

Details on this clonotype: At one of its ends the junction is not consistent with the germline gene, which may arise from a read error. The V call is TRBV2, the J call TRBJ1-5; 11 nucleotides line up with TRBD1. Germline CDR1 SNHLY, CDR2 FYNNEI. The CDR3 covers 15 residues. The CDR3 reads CASRSGQGEGQPQHF. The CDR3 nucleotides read TGCGCCAGCAGATCGGGACAGGGGGAAGGTCAGCCCCAGCATTTT.

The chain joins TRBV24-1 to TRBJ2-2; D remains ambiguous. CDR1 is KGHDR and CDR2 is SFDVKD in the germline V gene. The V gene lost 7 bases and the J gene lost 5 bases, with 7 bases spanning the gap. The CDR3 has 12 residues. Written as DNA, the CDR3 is TGTGCCACCAGCCCAGGAACCGGGGAGCTGTTTTTT. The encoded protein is CATSPGTGELFF.

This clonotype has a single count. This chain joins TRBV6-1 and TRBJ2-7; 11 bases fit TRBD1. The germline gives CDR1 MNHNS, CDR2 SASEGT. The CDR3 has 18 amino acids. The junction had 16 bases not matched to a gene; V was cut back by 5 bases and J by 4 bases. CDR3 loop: CASSYARTGGPGRYEQYF. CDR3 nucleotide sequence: TGTGCCAGCAGTTATGCGAGGACAGGGGGCCCAGGGAGGTACGAGCAGTACTTC.

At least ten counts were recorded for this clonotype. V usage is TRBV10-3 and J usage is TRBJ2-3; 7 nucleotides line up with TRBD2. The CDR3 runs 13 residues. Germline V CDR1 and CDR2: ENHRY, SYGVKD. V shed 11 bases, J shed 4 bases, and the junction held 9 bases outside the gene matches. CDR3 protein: CAAEGGEADTQYF. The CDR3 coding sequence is TGTGCCGCCGAGGGAGGGGAAGCAGATACGCAGTATTTT.

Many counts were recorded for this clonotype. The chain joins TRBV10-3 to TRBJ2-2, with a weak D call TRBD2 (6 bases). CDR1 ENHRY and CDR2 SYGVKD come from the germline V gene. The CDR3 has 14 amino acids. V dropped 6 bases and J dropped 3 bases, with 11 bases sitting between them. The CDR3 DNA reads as TGTGCCATCAGAAATCCGGGGGACACCGGGGAGCTGTTTTTT. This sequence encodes CAIRNPGDTGELFF.

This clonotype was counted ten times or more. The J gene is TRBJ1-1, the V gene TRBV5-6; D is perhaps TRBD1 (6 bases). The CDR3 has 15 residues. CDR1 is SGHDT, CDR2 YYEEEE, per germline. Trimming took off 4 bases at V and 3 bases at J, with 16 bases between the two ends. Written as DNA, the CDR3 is TGTGCCAGCAGCGCCTCCGTAAGGGGGGACACTGAAGCTTTCTTT. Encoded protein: CASSASVRGDTEAFF.

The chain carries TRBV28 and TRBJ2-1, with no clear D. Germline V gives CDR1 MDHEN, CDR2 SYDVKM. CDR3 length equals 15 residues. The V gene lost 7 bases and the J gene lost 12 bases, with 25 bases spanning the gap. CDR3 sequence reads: CASTSPQIGTDTQFF. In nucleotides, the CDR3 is TGTGCCAGCACTTCTCCCCAAATCGGCACAGATACGCAGTTCTTC.

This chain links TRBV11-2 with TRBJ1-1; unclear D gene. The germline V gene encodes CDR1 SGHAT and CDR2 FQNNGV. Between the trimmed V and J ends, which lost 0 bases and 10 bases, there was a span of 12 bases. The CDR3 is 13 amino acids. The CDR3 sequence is CASSLDWVMGAFF. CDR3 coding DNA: TGTGCCAGCAGCTTAGATTGGGTAATGGGAGCTTTCTTT.

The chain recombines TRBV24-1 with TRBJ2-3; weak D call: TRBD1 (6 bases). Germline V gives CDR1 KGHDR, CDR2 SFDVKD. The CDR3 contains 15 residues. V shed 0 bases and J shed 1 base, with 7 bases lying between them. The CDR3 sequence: CATSDLPGGTDTQYF. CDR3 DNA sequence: TGTGCCACCAGTGATTTGCCAGGGGGCACAGATACGCAGTATTTT.

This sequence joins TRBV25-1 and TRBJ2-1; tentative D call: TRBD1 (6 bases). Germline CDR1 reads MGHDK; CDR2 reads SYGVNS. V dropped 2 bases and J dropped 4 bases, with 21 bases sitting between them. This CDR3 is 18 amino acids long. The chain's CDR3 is CASSERDIWDAWYNEQFF. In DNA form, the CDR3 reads TGTGCCAGCAGTGAAAGGGACATTTGGGACGCTTGGTACAATGAGCAGTTCTTC.

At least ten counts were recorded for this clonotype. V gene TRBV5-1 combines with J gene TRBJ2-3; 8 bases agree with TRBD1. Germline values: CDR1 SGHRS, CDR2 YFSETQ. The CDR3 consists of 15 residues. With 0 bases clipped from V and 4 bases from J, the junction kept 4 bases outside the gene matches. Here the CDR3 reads CASSLAGGFADTQYF. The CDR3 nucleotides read TGCGCCAGCAGCTTGGCAGGGGGCTTTGCAGATACGCAGTATTTT.

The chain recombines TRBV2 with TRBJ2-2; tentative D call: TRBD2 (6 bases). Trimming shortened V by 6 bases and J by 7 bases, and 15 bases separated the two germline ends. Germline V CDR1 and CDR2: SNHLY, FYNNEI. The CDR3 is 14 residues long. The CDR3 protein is CASRRLGTLGELFF. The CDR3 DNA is TGTGCCAGCAGACGTTTGGGGACTCTCGGGGAGCTGTTTTTT.

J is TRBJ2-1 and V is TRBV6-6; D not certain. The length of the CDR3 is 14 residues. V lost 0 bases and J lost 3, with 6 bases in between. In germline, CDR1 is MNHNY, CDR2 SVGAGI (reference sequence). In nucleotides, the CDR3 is TGTGCCAGCAGTTACTCGGATAACTACAATGAGCAGTTCTTC. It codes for CASSYSDNYNEQFF.

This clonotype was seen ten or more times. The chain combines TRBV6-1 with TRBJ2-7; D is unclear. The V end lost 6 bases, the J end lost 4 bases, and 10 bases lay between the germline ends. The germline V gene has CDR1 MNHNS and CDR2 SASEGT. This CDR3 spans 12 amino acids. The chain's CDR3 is CASRAGVYEQYF. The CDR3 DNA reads TGTGCCAGCAGGGCCGGCGTGTACGAGCAGTACTTC.

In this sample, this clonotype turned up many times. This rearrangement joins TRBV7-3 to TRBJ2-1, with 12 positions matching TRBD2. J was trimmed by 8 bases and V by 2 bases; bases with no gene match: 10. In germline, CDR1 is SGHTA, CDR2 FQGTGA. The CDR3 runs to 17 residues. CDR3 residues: CASSLGKLASGGDEQFF. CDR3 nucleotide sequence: TGTGCCAGCAGCTTAGGAAAGTTGGCTAGCGGGGGGGATGAGCAGTTCTTC. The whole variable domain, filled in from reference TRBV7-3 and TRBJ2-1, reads GAGVSQTPSNKVTEKGKYVELRCDPISGHTALYWYRQSLGQGPEFLIYFQGTGAADDSGLPNDRFFAVRPEGSVSTLKIQRTERGDSAVYLCASSLGKLASGGDEQFFGPGTRLTVL.

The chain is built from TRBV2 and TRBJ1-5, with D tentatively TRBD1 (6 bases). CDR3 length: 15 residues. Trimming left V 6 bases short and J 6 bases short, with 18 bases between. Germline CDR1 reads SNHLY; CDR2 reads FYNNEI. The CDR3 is CASRGDRSWSQPQHF. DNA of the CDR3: TGTGCCAGCAGAGGAGACAGGTCGTGGAGTCAGCCCCAGCATTTT.

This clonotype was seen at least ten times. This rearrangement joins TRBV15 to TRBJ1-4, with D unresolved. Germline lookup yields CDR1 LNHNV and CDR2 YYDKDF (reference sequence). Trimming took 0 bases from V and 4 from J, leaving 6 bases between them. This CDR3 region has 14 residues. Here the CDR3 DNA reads TGTGCCACCAGCAGAGATAAGGTTAATGAAAAACTGTTTTTT. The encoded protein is CATSRDKVNEKLFF.

The CDR3 nucleotides are TGTGCCAGTAGTCCCGGGACAGGGGTGTACGAGCAGTACTTC. This codes for CASSPGTGVYEQYF. The chain uses TRBV19 and TRBJ2-7; 10 nucleotides agree with TRBD1. CDR1 is LNHDA and CDR2 is SQIVND in the germline V gene (reference sequence). V shed 5 bases, J shed 4 bases, and the junction held 5 bases outside the gene matches. The CDR3 contains 14 residues.

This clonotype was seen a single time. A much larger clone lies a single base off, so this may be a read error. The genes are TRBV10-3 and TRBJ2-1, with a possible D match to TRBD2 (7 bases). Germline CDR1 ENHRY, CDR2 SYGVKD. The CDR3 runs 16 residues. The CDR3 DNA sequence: TGTGCCAGCAGTCAGAGGGGGGGGGGACCAAGTGGCGAGCAGTTCTTC. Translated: CASSQRGGGPSGEQFF.